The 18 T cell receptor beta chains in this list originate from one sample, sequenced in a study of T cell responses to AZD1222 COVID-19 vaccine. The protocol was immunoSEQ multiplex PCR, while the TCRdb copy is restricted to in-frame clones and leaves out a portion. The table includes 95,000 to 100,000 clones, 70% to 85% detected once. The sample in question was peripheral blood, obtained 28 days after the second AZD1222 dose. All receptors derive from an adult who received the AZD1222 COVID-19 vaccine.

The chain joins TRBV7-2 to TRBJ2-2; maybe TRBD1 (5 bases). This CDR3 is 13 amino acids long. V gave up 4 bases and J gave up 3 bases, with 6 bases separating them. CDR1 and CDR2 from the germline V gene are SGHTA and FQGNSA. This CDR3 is CASSSTDTGELFF. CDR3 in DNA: TGTGCCAGCAGCTCGACAGACACCGGGGAGCTGTTTTTT.

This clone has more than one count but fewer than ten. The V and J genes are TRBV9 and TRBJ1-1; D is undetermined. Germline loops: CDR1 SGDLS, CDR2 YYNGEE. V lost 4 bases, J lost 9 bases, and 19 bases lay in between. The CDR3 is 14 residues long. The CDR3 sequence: CASSPPGPVKQAFF. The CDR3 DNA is TGTGCCAGCAGCCCTCCGGGTCCTGTCAAGCAAGCTTTCTTT. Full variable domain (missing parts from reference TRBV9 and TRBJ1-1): DSGVTQTPKHLITATGQRVTLRCSPRSGDLSVYWYQQSLDQGLQFLIQYYNGEERAKGNILERFSAQQFPDLHSELNLSSLELGDSALYFCASSPPGPVKQAFFGQGTRLTVV.

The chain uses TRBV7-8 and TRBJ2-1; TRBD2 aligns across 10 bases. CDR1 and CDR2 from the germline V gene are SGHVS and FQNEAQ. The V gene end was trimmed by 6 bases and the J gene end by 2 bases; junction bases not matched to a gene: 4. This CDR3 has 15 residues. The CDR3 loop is CASRIGLAAYNEQFF. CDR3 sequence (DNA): TGTGCCAGCAGGATCGGACTAGCGGCCTACAATGAGCAGTTCTTC.

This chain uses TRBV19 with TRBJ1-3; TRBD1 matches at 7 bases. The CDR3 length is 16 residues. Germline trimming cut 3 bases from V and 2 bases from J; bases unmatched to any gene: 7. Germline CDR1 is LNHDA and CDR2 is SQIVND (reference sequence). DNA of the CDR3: TGTGCCAGTAGTATTAGGTTAGGGGGCACTGGAAACACCATATATTTT. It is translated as CASSIRLGGTGNTIYF. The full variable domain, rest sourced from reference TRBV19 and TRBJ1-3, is DGGITQSPKYLFRKEGQNVTLSCEQNLNHDAMYWYRQDPGQGLRLIYYSQIVNDFQKGDIAEGYSVSREKKESFPLTVTSAQKNPTAFYLCASSIRLGGTGNTIYFGEGSWLTVV.

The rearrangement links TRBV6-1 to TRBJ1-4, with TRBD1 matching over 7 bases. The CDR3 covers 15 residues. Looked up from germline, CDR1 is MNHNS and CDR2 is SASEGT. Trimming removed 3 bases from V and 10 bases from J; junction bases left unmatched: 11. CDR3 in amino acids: CASSDSPETGRKLFF. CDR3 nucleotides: TGTGCCAGCAGTGATTCCCCGGAGACAGGGAGAAAACTGTTTTTT.

This CDR3 reads CASTLGQGADGYTF. The CDR3 DNA is TGTGCCAGCACCCTAGGACAGGGGGCAGATGGCTACACCTTC. J is TRBJ1-2 and V is TRBV3-1 (or the pseudogene TRBV3-2); 11 positions agree with TRBD1. The germline CDR1 and CDR2 sequences are LGHDT and YNNKEL (reference sequence). V shed 7 bases, J shed 6 bases, and the junction held 7 bases outside the gene matches. This CDR3 contains 14 residues.

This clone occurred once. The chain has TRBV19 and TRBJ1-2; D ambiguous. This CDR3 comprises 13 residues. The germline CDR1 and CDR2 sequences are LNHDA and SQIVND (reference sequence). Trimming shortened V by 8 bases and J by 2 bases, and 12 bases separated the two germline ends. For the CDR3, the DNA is TGTGCCAGTCAGGATCGGTACAACTATGGCTACACCTTC. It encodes CASQDRYNYGYTF. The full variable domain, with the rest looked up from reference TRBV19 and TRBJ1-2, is DGGITQSPKYLFRKEGQNVTLSCEQNLNHDAMYWYRQDPGQGLRLIYYSQIVNDFQKGDIAEGYSVSREKKESFPLTVTSAQKNPTAFYLCASQDRYNYGYTFGSGTRLTVV.

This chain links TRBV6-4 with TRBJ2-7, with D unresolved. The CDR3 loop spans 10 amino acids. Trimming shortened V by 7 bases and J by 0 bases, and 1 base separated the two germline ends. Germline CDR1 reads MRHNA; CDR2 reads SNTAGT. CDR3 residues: CASTSYEQYF. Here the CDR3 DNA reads TGTGCCAGCACCTCCTACGAGCAGTACTTC.

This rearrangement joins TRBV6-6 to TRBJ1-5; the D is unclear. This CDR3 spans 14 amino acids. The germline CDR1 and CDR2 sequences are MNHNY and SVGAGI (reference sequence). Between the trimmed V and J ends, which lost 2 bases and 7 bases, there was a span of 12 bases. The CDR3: CASSYGAPSQPQHF. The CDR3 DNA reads TGTGCCAGCAGTTACGGAGCCCCCAGCCAGCCCCAGCATTTT.

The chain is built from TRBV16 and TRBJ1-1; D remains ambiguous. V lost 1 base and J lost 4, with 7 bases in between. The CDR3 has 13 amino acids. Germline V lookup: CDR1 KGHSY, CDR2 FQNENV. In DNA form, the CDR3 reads TGTGCCAGCAGCCAATGGAAGGGCACTGAAGCTTTCTTT. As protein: CASSQWKGTEAFF.

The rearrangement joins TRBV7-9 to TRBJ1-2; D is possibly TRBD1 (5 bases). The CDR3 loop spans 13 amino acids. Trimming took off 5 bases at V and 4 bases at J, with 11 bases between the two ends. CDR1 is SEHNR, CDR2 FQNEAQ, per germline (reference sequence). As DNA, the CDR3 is TGTGCCAGCAGCCCACCCACAGGCTATGGCTACACCTTC. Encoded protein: CASSPPTGYGYTF.

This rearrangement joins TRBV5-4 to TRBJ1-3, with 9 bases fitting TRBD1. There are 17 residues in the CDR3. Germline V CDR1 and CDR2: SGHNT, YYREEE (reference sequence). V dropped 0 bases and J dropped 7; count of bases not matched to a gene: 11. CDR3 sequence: CASSLGFAGQGGNTIYF. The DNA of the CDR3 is TGTGCCAGCAGCTTGGGATTTGCGGGACAGGGAGGCAACACCATATATTTT.

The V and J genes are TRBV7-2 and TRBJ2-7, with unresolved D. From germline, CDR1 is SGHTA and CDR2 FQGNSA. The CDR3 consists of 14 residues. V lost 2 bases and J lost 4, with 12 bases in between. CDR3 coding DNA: TGTGCCAGCAGCTTATCCCGATTCGGTTACGAGCAGTACTTC. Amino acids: CASSLSRFGYEQYF.

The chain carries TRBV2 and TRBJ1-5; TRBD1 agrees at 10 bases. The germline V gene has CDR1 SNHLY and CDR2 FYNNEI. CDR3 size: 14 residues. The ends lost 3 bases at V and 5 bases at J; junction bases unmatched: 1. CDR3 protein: CASSDDRGHQPQHF. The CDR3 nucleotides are TGTGCCAGCAGTGATGACAGGGGGCATCAGCCCCAGCATTTT. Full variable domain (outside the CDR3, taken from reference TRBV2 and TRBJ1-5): EPEVTQTPSHQVTQMGQEVILRCVPISNHLYFYWYRQILGQKVEFLVSFYNNEISEKSEIFDDQFSVERPDGSNFTLKIRSTKLEDSAMYFCASSDDRGHQPQHFGDGTRLSIL.

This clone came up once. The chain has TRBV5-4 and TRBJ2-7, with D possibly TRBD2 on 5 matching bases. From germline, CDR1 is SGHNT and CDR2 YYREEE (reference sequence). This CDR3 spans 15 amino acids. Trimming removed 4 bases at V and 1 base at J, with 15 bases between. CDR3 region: CASSPGTGESYEQYF. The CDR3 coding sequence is TGTGCCAGCAGCCCGGGCACCGGGGAATCCTACGAGCAGTACTTC. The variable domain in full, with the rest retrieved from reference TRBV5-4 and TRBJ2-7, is ETGVTQSPTHLIKTRGQQVTLRCSSQSGHNTVSWYQQALGQGPQFIFQYYREEENGRGNFPPRFSGLQFPNYSSELNVNALELDDSALYLCASSPGTGESYEQYFGPGTRLTVT.

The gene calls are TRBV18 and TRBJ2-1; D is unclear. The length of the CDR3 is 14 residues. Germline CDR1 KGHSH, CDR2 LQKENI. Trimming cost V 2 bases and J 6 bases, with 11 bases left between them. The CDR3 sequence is CASSPGAVINEQFF. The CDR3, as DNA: TGTGCCAGCTCACCAGGTGCGGTGATCAATGAGCAGTTCTTC.

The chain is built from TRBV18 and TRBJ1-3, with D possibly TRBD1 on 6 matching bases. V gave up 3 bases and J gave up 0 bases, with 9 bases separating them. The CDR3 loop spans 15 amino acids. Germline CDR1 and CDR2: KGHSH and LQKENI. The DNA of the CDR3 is TGTGCCAGCTCACCGGGACAATACTCTGGAAACACCATATATTTT. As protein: CASSPGQYSGNTIYF.

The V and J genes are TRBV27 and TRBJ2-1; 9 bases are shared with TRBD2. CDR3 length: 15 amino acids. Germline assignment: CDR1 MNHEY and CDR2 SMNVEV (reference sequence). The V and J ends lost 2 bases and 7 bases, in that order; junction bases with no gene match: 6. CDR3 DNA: TGTGCCAGCAGTTTAATAGCGGGGGCGGGGAATGAGCAGTTCTTC. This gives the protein CASSLIAGAGNEQFF.